This T cell receptor beta chain was profiled in a study of CD8+CD57+ T cells in acquired aplastic anemia. On the study more broadly: When averaged, DNA from sorted CD4+ and CD8+ cells came to 3.2 ug. Study results and caveats: About 29 sequences, all CD8+ CDR3, were shared between patients and controls.

Genomic DNA served as template for TCR beta VDJ and CDR3 profiling. TCRdb used MiXCR to reprocess the reads, holding one entry per CDR3 protein. In the table there are more than 150,000 distinct CDR3 sequences, 48% of which are singletons. The CDR3 sequence is 13 residues long. V was clipped by 8 bases and J by 2 bases, with 13 bases between them. Germline loops: CDR1 SGHTA, CDR2 FQGNSA. Individuals selected for sequencing had exhibited CD8+CD57+ cell expansion on flow cytometry. The study sampled blood from patients who had received no therapy. There are many counts of this clonotype. Its target is not known.

The chain is built from TRBV7-2 and TRBJ2-7; TRBD1 might be the D (6 bases). The source of this sequence is a human donor with aplastic anemia. The sequenced sample was sorted CD4+, CD8+, or CD8+CD57+ T cells (not recorded which) from PBMCs. The DNA for the CDR3 is TGTGCCAGCGGAAACAGGGACACCTACGAGCAGTACTTC. Its translation: CASGNRDTYEQYF.